This T cell receptor beta chain is drawn from a study of T cells in Graves' hyperthyroidism and ophthalmopathy. In this sample, this clonotype turned up many times. Amplified TCR beta CDR3 regions derived from RNA transcripts. TCR CDR3 underwent first-round RT-PCR with the HTBI primer set. In TCRdb, the multiplex PCR reads were re-called with MiXCR into one record per CDR3 protein. This repertoire shows some 300,000 distinct CDR3 sequences, approximately 18% found once; its top ten account for 35% to 45%. CDR1 and CDR2 from the germline V gene are KGHSH and LQKENI. CDR3 size: 16 residues. Deletions cut 4 bases from V and 1 base from J, with 15 bases between.

The source is a man between 50 and 59 years old with Graves' ophthalmopathy. The rearrangement uses TRBV18 and TRBJ2-3, with D perhaps assigned TRBD1 or TRBD2 (5 bases each). The sample was blood. CDR3 region: CASSLNHQGGTDTQYF. CDR3 nucleotide sequence: TGTGCCAGCTCACTCAATCACCAGGGAGGCACAGATACGCAGTATTTT.